This is a list of T cell receptor beta chains from one sample in a study of T cell responses to AZD1222 COVID-19 vaccine. TCRdb's copy holds only in-frame clones and misses some; the assay was immunoSEQ multiplex PCR. The data show about 88,000 clones, approximately 91% seen once. The specimen comprised peripheral blood, sampled on day 0 of AZD1222 vaccination. These receptor sequences come from an adult in good health. Each CDR3 is given without its conserved first and last residue.

J gene | V gene | CDR3 protein
TRBJ1-3 | TRBV30 | AWSVEGNTIY
TRBJ1-3 | TRBV5-6 | ASSLRGTGNTIY
TRBJ1-1 | TRBV6-5 | ASSYGRETEAF
TRBJ2-3 | TRBV18 | ASSPGRVTDTQY
TRBJ1-1 | TRBV6-5 | ASSLDRDTEAF
TRBJ2-1 | TRBV5-6 | ASGPEQF
TRBJ1-1 | TRBV5-6 | ASSYTGEAF
TRBJ1-1 | TRBV5-6 | ASSLDSILNTEAF
TRBJ2-3 | TRBV9 | ASSLIGGTDTQY
TRBJ1-5 | TRBV21-1 | ASSKGGTGENQPQH
TRBJ2-7 | TRBV18 | ASSPAGTGASYEQY
TRBJ2-3 | TRBV2 | ASKLAGVTDTQY
TRBJ1-1 | TRBV20-1 | SASLRDTEAF
TRBJ1-3 | TRBV2 | ASSEGLNGNTIY
TRBJ1-1 | TRBV7-8 | ASSFRDLLYMNTEAF
TRBJ1-2 | TRBV3-1/TRBV3-2 | ASSAPGQTRNYGYT
TRBJ1-2 | TRBV6-2/TRBV6-3 | ASSTGTRANVGGYT
TRBJ2-1 | TRBV5-4 | ASSLGGIYNEQF
TRBJ1-2 | TRBV2 | ASSVTPDYGYT
TRBJ1-1 | TRBV2 | ASSESWPDMNTEAF
TRBJ1-2 | TRBV4-1 | ASSRVSVAYGYT
TRBJ1-4 | TRBV25-1 | ASSEGQGARKLF
TRBJ2-3 | TRBV27 | ASSLNQGGGTDTQY
TRBJ2-1 | TRBV19 | ASSIDRDSTYNEQF
TRBJ2-7 | TRBV19 | ASSIDLPYEQY
TRBJ1-3 | TRBV11-2 | ASQLGGAGNTIY
TRBJ1-5 | TRBV3-1/TRBV3-2 | ASSQPGLDSNQPQH
TRBJ2-1 | TRBV5-4 | ATGLGGDNEQF
TRBJ1-5 | TRBV11-2 | ASSLFQGSNQPQH
TRBJ2-7 | TRBV10-3 | AISEQRVEQY
TRBJ1-1 | TRBV12-3/TRBV12-4 | ASSLYNTEAF
TRBJ2-7 | TRBV3-1/TRBV3-2 | ASSQGPGWEQY
TRBJ1-5 | TRBV4-2 | ASSPRQGENQPQH
TRBJ1-5 | TRBV4-1 | ASSQARDDNQPQH
TRBJ2-7 | TRBV5-1 | ASSTGIGFFYEQY
TRBJ1-4 | TRBV3-1/TRBV3-2 | ASSLSTLPNEKLF
TRBJ2-2 | TRBV5-5 | ASSSREGQNTGELF
TRBJ1-1 | TRBV3-1/TRBV3-2 | ASSPDSALLAF
TRBJ1-2 | TRBV5-1 | ASSLDGDYGYT
TRBJ1-1 | TRBV5-1 | ASSSDGGFGAEAF